The 6 T cell receptor beta chains listed next were all sequenced from one sample in a study of blood T cell repertoires in COVID-19. The repertoire was sequenced with immunoSEQ multiplex PCR; TCRdb's copy has only in-frame clones and lacks some. This table has about 240,000 clones, approximately 80% appearing once. The sequenced sample was peripheral blood. These receptors originate from a woman older than 75 with COVID-19, enrolled during active disease.

DNA of the CDR3: TGTGCCAGCGGTCAGGTCGGGGTAAAACTGTTTTTT. The encoded protein is CASGQVGVKLFF. The genes are TRBV2 and TRBJ1-4; the D is unclear. Germline CDR1 and CDR2: SNHLY and FYNNEI. The CDR3 sequence is 12 residues long. Trimming removed 8 bases at V and 10 bases at J, with 14 bases between.

This clone was seen a few times. This rearrangement joins TRBV5-1 to TRBJ2-7, with 7 bases that match TRBD1. This CDR3 comprises 16 residues. With 1 base clipped from V and 0 bases from J, the junction kept 7 bases outside the gene matches. Germline V gene sequence: CDR1 SGHRS, CDR2 YFSETQ. The CDR3 loop is CASSLTGQQYSYEQYF. The CDR3 nucleotides read TGCGCCAGCAGCTTGACGGGACAGCAATACTCCTACGAGCAGTACTTC.

The chain carries TRBV28 and TRBJ1-2, with TRBD1 matching over 8 bases. This CDR3 has 14 amino acids. CDR1 is MDHEN and CDR2 is SYDVKM in the germline V gene. V lost 8 bases to trimming and J lost 6 bases; unmatched junction nucleotides: 11. CDR3 sequence (DNA): TGTGCCAGCCTCACGCAGGGGGCAAGAAATGGCTACACCTTC. Encoded protein: CASLTQGARNGYTF.

This clone has just a few counts. The chain uses TRBV7-9 and TRBJ1-6, with 9 nucleotides matching TRBD1. This CDR3 spans 15 amino acids. V dropped 6 bases and J dropped 6; count of bases not matched to a gene: 6. In germline, CDR1 is SEHNR, CDR2 FQNEAQ (reference sequence). CDR3 sequence reads: CASRETGGINSPLHF. DNA of the CDR3: TGTGCCAGCAGGGAGACAGGGGGTATTAATTCACCCCTCCACTTT.

The chain is built from TRBV18 and TRBJ1-6; D uncertain. Trimming shortened V by 4 bases and J by 1 base, and 17 bases separated the two germline ends. This CDR3 comprises 18 residues. The germline gives CDR1 KGHSH, CDR2 LQKENI. CDR3 in DNA: TGTGCCAGCTCACGGGAGATGTTCACGGGGTCCTATAATTCACCCCTCCACTTT. It yields the protein CASSREMFTGSYNSPLHF.

This sequence joins TRBV5-5 and TRBJ2-3; tentative D call: TRBD2 (7 bases). The CDR3 spans 15 residues. The V and J ends lost 4 bases and 5 bases respectively, with 17 bases between them. Per the germline V gene, CDR1 is SGHKS and CDR2 is YYEKEE (reference sequence). The CDR3 coding sequence is TGTGCCAGCAGCGATCCGGGGGGCGCCAGAGATACGCAGTATTTT. This encodes CASSDPGGARDTQYF.